The 8 T cell receptor beta chains listed next were all sequenced from one sample in a study of shared clonotypes between healthy human individuals. Assay: immunoSEQ multiplex PCR; the TCRdb copy retains only in-frame clones and omits some. The sample has millions of clones; over 85% are singletons. Sequencing used naive CD4+ T cells sorted from blood. This sample's subset: CD45RA+ positively selected. The receptors originated from a man between 18 and 35 years old in good health.

The chain carries TRBV27 and TRBJ2-3; 10 nucleotides line up with TRBD2. Germline V gene data show CDR1 as MNHEY and CDR2 as SMNVEV (reference sequence). The ends lost 2 bases at V and 4 bases at J; junction bases unmatched: 9. The CDR3 has 17 amino acids. As DNA, the CDR3 is TGTGCCAGCAGTTTACCCGGCCGGCTAGCGGGAGCAGATACGCAGTATTTT. Protein product: CASSLPGRLAGADTQYF.

The chain is built from TRBV7-6 and TRBJ2-4; 7 bases are shared with TRBD2. Per germline, CDR1 SGHVS and CDR2 FNYEAQ. V lost 1 base to trimming and J lost 7 bases; unmatched junction nucleotides: 7. The CDR3 spans 15 residues. The CDR3 DNA follows: TGTGCCAGCAGCTTAGGTCCCGGGCGGGGGAACATTCAGTACTTC. Translated: CASSLGPGRGNIQYF.

The chain links TRBV19 to TRBJ1-1; D remains unclear. The CDR3 totals 11 residues. The V end lost 7 bases, the J end lost 4 bases, and 7 bases lay between the germline ends. CDR1 and CDR2 from the germline V gene are LNHDA and SQIVND (reference sequence). The CDR3 DNA reads as TGTGCCAGTACATCGGTCACTGAAGCTTTCTTT. Translation: CASTSVTEAFF.

This sequence joins TRBV4-3 and TRBJ2-1, with unresolved D. Trimming shortened V by 4 bases and J by 5 bases, and 15 bases separated the two germline ends. Germline CDR1 is LGHNA and CDR2 is YSLEER. The CDR3 is 15 residues long. The CDR3 here is CASSLQDQSDNEQFF. The CDR3, as DNA: TGCGCCAGCAGCCTCCAGGACCAATCTGACAATGAGCAGTTCTTC.

This clone has a single count. DNA for the CDR3: TGTGCCAGCAGTAGGACAGCGCTCAACACCGGGGAGCTGTTTTTT. This encodes CASSRTALNTGELFF. The chain uses TRBV6-1 and TRBJ2-2; D perhaps matches TRBD1 (6 bases). Germline V gene lookup returns CDR1 MNHNS and CDR2 SASEGT. The CDR3 is made up of 15 amino acids. Trimming cost V 5 bases and J 2 bases, with 12 bases left between them.

The chain carries TRBV30 and TRBJ1-3, with unresolved D. Trimming left V 2 bases short and J 3 bases short, with 14 bases between. Germline CDR1 is GTSNPN and CDR2 is SVGIG (reference sequence). The CDR3 totals 15 residues. The CDR3 sequence: CAWSRSTYLGNTIYF. The DNA of the CDR3 is TGTGCCTGGAGTAGATCCACCTACCTTGGAAACACCATATATTTT.

This clone was observed a few times. Other DNA sequences in the same sample also yield this CDR3. The rearrangement joins TRBV29-1 to TRBJ2-7; 10 bases are shared with TRBD1. Germline CDR1 is SQVTM and CDR2 is ANQGSEA. The CDR3 covers 12 residues. With 4 bases clipped from V and 4 bases from J, the junction kept 1 base outside the gene matches. The CDR3 reads CSVGGQGYEQYF. The CDR3 coding sequence is TGCAGCGTTGGGGGACAGGGGTACGAGCAGTACTTC.

The chain is built from TRBV28 and TRBJ1-4, with 8 bases matching TRBD1. Germline-derived CDR1 and CDR2 are MDHEN and SYDVKM. This CDR3 has 15 residues. The ends lost 2 bases at V and 8 bases at J; junction bases unmatched: 7. The CDR3 bases are TGTGCCAGCAGTTTAGGAGGGACAGGAGGCGAAAAACTGTTTTTT. Translation gives CASSLGGTGGEKLFF.